This note documents a single T cell receptor beta chain sequence. TCRdb re-called the 5' RACE reads; one entry per CDR3 protein, DNA not given. This table lists around 400,000 distinct CDR3 sequences. The CDR3 spans 17 residues. The germline gives CDR1 SGHRS, CDR2 YFSETQ. The sample comes from a study of monozygotic twins with inflammatory bowel disease. The sequence came from a human donor with ulcerative colitis or Crohn's disease, or a healthy co-twin of an affected twin (not recorded which). This sequence joins TRBV5-1 and TRBJ2-1; the D call of TRBD1 rests on TCRdb alone, since no DNA is present to check it. Source material: blood. The CDR3 is CASSPHVSGASYNEQFF. The variable domain in full, with the rest retrieved from reference TRBV5-1 and TRBJ2-1, is KAGVTQTPRYLIKTRGQQVTLSCSPISGHRSVSWYQQTPGQGLQFLFEYFSETQRNKGNFPGRFSGRQFSNSRSEMNVSTLELGDSALYLCASSPHVSGASYNEQFFGPGTRLTVL.